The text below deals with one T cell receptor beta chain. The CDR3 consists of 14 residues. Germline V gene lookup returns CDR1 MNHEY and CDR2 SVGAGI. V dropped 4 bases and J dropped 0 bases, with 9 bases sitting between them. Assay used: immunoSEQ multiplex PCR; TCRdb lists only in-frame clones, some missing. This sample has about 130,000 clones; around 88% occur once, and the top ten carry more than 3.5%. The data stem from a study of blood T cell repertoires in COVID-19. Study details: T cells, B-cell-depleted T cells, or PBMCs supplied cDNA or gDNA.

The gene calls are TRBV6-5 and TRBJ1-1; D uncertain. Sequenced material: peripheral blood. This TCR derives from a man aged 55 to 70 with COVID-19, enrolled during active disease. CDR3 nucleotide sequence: TGTGCCAGCAGTTTCTCGGAGCTGAACACTGAAGCTTTCTTT. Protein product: CASSFSELNTEAFF.